The clone carrying this T cell receptor (beta chain) occurred once. TCRdb ran MiXCR on the 5' RACE reads and lists one entry per CDR3 protein. The repertoire consists of 19,000 or so distinct CDR3 sequences, with approximately 19% occurring once and the leading ten covering approximately 35%. The data were taken from a study of HIV-infected patients and healthy controls. V dropped 6 bases and J dropped 4; count of bases not matched to a gene: 7. Germline CDR1 reads SGHVS; CDR2 reads FQNEAQ. The CDR3 spans 14 residues. Sequencing was done on a sample of CD8+ T cells from blood. This sequence originates from a human donor in good health. The gene calls are TRBV7-8 and TRBJ2-7, with 9 bases that match TRBD1. The CDR3 loop reads CASRQGAPGYEQYF. The CDR3 DNA follows: TGTGCCAGCAGACAGGGGGCGCCGGGATACGAGCAGTACTTC.